The T cell receptor beta chain described here comes from a study of cytomegalovirus exposure and HLA in healthy donors. General observations from the study: Analyzed later, association rates of TCRs varied across HLA loci, with DRB1 most and HLA-C fewest.

The CDR3 has 13 amino acids. V lost 6 bases, J lost 4 bases, and 3 bases stayed unmatched. In germline, CDR1 is LNHDA, CDR2 SQIVND (reference sequence). PCR involved 60 Vbeta and 13 Jbeta primers. Using immunoSEQ multiplex PCR, the repertoire was profiled, and TCRdb retains in-frame clones only, with some absent. The sample carries about 200,000 clones, 82% recorded once. Concerning this clone: What it recognizes is unknown.

Sequencing was performed on PBMCs. The source is a boy aged 2 to 10 in good health and CMV-seronegative. J is TRBJ1-2 and V is TRBV19; 9 bases line up with TRBD1. The DNA for the CDR3 is TGTGCCAGTAGGACGGACAGGGGCTATGGCTACACCTTC. Protein sequence: CASRTDRGYGYTF.